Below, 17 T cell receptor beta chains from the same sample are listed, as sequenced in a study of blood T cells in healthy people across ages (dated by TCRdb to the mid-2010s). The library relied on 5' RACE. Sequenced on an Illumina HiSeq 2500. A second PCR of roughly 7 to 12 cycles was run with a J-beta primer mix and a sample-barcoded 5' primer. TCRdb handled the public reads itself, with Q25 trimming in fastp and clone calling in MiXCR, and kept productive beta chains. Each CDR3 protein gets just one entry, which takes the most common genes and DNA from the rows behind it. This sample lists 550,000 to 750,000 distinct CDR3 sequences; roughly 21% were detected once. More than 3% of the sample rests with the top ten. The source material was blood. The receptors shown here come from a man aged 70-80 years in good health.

CDR3 coding DNA: TGCGCCAGCAGCCCTGGCAACGGGGGCGCGGGTGAAGCTTTCTTT. This translates into CASSPGNGGAGEAFF. The rearrangement links TRBV5-1 to TRBJ1-1; a weak D match, TRBD1 (6 bases). Between the trimmed V and J ends, which lost 4 bases and 7 bases, there was a span of 20 bases. The CDR3 runs 15 residues. The germline CDR1 and CDR2 sequences are SGHRS and YFSETQ. Variable domain in full (rest from reference TRBV5-1 and TRBJ1-1): KAGVTQTPRYLIKTRGQQVTLSCSPISGHRSVSWYQQTPGQGLQFLFEYFSETQRNKGNFPGRFSGRQFSNSRSEMNVSTLELGDSALYLCASSPGNGGAGEAFFGQGTRLTVV.

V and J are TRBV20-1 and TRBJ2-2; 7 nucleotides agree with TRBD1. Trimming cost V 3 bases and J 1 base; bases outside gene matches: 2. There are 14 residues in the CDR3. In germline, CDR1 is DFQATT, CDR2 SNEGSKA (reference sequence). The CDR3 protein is CSARDRMNTGELFF. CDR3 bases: TGCAGTGCTAGGGACAGGATGAACACCGGGGAGCTGTTTTTT.

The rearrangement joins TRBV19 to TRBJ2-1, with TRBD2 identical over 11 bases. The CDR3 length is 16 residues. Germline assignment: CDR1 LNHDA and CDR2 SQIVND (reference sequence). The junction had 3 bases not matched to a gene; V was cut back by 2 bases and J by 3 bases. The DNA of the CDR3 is TGTGCCAGTAGTATATGGCTAGCGGGAGGCTACAATGAGCAGTTCTTC. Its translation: CASSIWLAGGYNEQFF.

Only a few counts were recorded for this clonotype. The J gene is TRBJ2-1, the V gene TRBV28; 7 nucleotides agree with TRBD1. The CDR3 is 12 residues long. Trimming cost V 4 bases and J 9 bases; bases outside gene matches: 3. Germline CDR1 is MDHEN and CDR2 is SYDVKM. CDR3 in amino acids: CASSYRGFEQFF. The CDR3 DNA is TGTGCCAGCAGTTACAGGGGTTTTGAGCAGTTCTTC.

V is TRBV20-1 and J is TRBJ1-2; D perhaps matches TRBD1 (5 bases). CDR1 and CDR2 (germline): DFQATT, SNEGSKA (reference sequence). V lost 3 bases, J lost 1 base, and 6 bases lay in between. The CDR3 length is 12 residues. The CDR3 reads CSARRGNYGYTF. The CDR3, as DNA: TGCAGTGCTAGGAGGGGTAACTATGGCTACACCTTC.

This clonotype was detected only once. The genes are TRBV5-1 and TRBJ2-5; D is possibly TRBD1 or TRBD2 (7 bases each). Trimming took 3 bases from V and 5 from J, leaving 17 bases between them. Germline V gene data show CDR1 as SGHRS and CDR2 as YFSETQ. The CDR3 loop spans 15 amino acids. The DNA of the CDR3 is TGCGCCAGCAGCTCGGGGGGACAGTCAAGCGAGACCCAGTACTTC. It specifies CASSSGGQSSETQYF.

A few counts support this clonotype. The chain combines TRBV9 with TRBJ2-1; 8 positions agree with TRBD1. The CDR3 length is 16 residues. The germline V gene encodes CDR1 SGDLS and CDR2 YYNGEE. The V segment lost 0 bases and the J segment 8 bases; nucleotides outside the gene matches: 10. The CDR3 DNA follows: TGTGCCAGCAGCGTAGACCCAGGACAGGGCAACGATGAGCAGTTCTTC. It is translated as CASSVDPGQGNDEQFF.

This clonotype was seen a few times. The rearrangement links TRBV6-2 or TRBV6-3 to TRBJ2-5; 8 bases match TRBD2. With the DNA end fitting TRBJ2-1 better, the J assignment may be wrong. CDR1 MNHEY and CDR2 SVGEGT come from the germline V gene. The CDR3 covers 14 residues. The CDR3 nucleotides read TGTGCCAGCAGTCCGGACCCGGGAGGGAATGAGCAGTTCTTC. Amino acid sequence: CASSPDPGGNEQFF.

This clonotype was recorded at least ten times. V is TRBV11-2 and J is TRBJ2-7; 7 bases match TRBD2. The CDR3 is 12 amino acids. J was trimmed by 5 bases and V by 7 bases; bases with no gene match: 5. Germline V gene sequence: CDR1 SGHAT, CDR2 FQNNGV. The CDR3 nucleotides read TGTGCCAGCACTAGCGGAAACCACGAGCAGTACTTC. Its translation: CASTSGNHEQYF.

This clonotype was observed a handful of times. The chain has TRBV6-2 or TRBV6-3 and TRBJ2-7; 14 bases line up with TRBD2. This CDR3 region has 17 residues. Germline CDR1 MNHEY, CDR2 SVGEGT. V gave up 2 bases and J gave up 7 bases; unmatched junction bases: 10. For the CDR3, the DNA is TGTGCCAGCAGTTACCCTCCCGGGACTAGCGGGAGTAAAGAGCAGTACTTC. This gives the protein CASSYPPGTSGSKEQYF.

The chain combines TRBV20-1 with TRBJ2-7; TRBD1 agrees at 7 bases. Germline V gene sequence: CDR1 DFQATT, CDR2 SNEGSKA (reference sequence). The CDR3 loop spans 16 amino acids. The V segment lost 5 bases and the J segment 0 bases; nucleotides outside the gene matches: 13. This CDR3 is CSAVTGPDINSYEQYF. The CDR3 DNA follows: TGCAGTGCTGTGACAGGGCCCGATATCAACTCCTACGAGCAGTACTTC.

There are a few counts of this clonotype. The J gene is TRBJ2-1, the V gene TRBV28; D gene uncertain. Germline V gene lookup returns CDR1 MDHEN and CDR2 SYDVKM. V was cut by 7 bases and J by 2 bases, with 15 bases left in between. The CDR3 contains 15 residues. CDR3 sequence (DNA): TGTGCCAGCACCTTGGGGATTGGGCCCTACAATGAGCAGTTCTTC. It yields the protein CASTLGIGPYNEQFF.

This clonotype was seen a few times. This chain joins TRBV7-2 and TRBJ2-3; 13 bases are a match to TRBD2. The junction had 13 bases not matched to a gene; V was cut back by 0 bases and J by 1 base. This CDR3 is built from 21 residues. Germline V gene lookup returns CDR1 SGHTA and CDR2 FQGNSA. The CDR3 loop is CASSLAPSTSGRGGGTDTQYF. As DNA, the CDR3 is TGTGCCAGCAGCTTAGCGCCGAGTACTAGCGGGAGGGGGGGTGGCACAGATACGCAGTATTTT.

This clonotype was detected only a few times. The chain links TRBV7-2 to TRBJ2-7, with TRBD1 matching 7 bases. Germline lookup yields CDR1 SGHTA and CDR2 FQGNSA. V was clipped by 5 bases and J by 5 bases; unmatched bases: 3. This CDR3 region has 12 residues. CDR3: CASSPDRDEQYF. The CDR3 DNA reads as TGTGCCAGCAGCCCCGACAGGGACGAGCAGTACTTC.

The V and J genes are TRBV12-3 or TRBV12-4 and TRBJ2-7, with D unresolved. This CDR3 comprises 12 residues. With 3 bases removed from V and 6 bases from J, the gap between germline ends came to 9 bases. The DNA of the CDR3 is TGTGCCAGCAGTTTGGACCTACTCGAGCAGTACTTC. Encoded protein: CASSLDLLEQYF.

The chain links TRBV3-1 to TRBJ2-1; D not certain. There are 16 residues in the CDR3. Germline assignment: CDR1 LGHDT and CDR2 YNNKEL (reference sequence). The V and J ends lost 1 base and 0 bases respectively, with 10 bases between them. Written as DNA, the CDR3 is TGTGCCAGCAGCCAAGGGGGTATCAGCTCCTACAATGAGCAGTTCTTC. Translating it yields CASSQGGISSYNEQFF.

The CDR3: CSARFDGGIGTDTQYF. The DNA for the CDR3 is TGCAGTGCTAGATTTGATGGCGGGATAGGCACAGATACGCAGTATTTT. The chain couples TRBV20-1 to TRBJ2-3; a weak D match, TRBD2 (6 bases). Between the trimmed V and J ends, which lost 2 bases and 1 base, there was a span of 16 bases. Per germline, CDR1 DFQATT and CDR2 SNEGSKA (reference sequence). The CDR3 covers 16 residues.